This passage covers 7 T cell receptor beta chains from one sample sequenced in a study of T cell repertoires in cytomegalovirus infection. MiXCR was run by TCRdb on the reads, yielding one entry per CDR3 protein. The top ten hold roughly 15% of the sample, which has 350,000 to 550,000 distinct CDR3 sequences, approximately 30% seen once. The sample comprised PBMCs. The source is a human donor in good health (CMV status not recorded). Some clones in this sample may be carry-over from other donors' samples.

This clonotype was counted at least ten times. The CDR3 nucleotides read TGTGCCAGCAGCTGGGAATCCGGGGCCAATTCACCCCTCCACTTT. It codes for CASSWESGANSPLHF. V usage is TRBV7-2 and J usage is TRBJ1-6, with TRBD1 as a possible D gene (5 bases). This CDR3 is 15 amino acids long. V lost 4 bases to trimming and J lost 7 bases, with 14 bases between them. Germline-derived CDR1 and CDR2 are SGHTA and FQGNSA.

This chain links TRBV5-6 with TRBJ2-2; D is ambiguous. The CDR3 sequence is 16 residues long. V was pared by 0 bases and J by 5 bases, with 14 bases between. Germline-derived CDR1 and CDR2 are SGHDT and YYEEEE. CDR3: CASSLDARGWTGELFF. CDR3 bases: TGTGCCAGCAGCTTGGACGCCCGAGGTTGGACCGGGGAGCTGTTTTTT.

The rearrangement uses TRBV19 and TRBJ1-5, with D tentatively TRBD1 (6 bases). Germline CDR1 and CDR2: LNHDA and SQIVND (reference sequence). V was trimmed by 3 bases and J by 6 bases, leaving 18 bases between them. This CDR3 contains 16 residues. CDR3 amino acids: CASSMDGQRPSQPQHF. The CDR3, as DNA: TGTGCCAGTAGTATGGATGGACAGCGCCCAAGTCAGCCCCAGCATTTT.

Regarding this clonotype: The CDR3 ends on some other residue instead of the conserved phenylalanine or tryptophan, so this is likely a read error. V gene TRBV15 combines with J gene TRBJ2-1; perhaps TRBD1 as D (5 bases). CDR1 and CDR2 (germline): LNHNV, YYDKDF (reference sequence). The CDR3 has 11 residues. The CDR3 loop reads CSTSYRGEQFL. In nucleotides, the CDR3 is TGTTCCACCAGCTATAGGGGTGAGCAGTTCTTA.

Comment on this clonotype: Sequence at one end of the junction differs from germline and may be a read error. The V call is TRBV5-4, the J call TRBJ1-1, with D unclear. The germline CDR1 and CDR2 sequences are SGHNT and YYREEE (reference sequence). This CDR3 comprises 17 residues. This CDR3 reads CASSLATVRSVNTDALF. In DNA, the CDR3 is TGTGCCAGCAGCTTGGCGACCGTCAGGAGCGTGAACACTGACGCTTTATTT.

The V call is TRBV24-1, the J call TRBJ1-2; D is undetermined. This CDR3 has 13 residues. Germline lookup yields CDR1 KGHDR and CDR2 SFDVKD. Trimming took 3 bases from V and 4 from J, leaving 8 bases between them. CDR3 amino acids: CATSDQDRYGYTF. CDR3 coding DNA: TGTGCCACCAGTGATCAGGACCGCTATGGCTACACCTTC.

J is TRBJ2-6 and V is TRBV7-2; D remains unclear. This CDR3 contains 15 residues. Looked up from germline, CDR1 is SGHTA and CDR2 is FQGNSA. Trimming cost V 5 bases and J 6 bases, with 14 bases left between them. The chain's CDR3 is CASSPLQAVANVLTF. The CDR3 DNA reads TGTGCCAGCAGCCCACTCCAGGCCGTGGCCAACGTCCTGACTTTC.